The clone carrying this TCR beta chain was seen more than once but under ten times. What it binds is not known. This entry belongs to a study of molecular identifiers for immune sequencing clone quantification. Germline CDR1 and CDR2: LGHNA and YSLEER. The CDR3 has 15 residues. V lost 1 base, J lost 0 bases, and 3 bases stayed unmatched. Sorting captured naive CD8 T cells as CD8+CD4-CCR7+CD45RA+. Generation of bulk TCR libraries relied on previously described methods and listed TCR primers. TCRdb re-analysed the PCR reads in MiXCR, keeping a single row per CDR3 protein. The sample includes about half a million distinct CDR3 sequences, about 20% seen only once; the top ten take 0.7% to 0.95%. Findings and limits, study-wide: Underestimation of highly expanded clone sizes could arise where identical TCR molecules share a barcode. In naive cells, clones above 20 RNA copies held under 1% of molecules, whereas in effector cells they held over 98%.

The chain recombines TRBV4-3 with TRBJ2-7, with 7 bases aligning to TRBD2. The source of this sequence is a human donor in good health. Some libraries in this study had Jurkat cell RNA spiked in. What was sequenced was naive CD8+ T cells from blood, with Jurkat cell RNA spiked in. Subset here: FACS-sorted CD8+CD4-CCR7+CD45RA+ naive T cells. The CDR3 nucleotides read TGCGCCAGCAGCCAAGGTTGGGGGGGCTCCTACGAGCAGTACTTC. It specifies CASSQGWGGSYEQYF.